The 28 T cell receptor beta chains below all came from one sample that was sequenced in a study of shared clonotypes between healthy human individuals. TCRdb's copy holds only in-frame clones and misses some; the assay was immunoSEQ multiplex PCR. Of about 2.4 million clones listed, just over 90% are singletons. Sequenced input: naive CD4+ T cells sorted from blood. The subset: CD45RA+ positively selected. Receptors were obtained from a man aged 18 to 35 in good health.

This chain uses TRBV18 with TRBJ1-3; unclear D gene. V was shortened by 8 bases and J by 0 bases, with 14 bases between the two germline ends. Germline CDR1 reads KGHSH; CDR2 reads LQKENI. The CDR3 has 15 amino acids. CDR3 bases: TGTGCCAGCGAGACCGCGTCCAGCTCTGGAAACACCATATATTTT. This sequence encodes CASETASSSGNTIYF.

This sequence joins TRBV7-9 and TRBJ2-7; perhaps TRBD1 as D (6 bases). Trimming took 2 bases from V and 0 from J, leaving 8 bases between them. This CDR3 is 14 amino acids long. Germline V CDR1 and CDR2: SEHNR, FQNEAQ (reference sequence). The CDR3 sequence is CASSLYRDSYEQYF. The CDR3 DNA is TGTGCCAGCAGCTTATACAGGGACTCCTACGAGCAGTACTTC. Variable domain in full (rest from reference TRBV7-9 and TRBJ2-7): DTGVSQNPRHKITKRGQNVTFRCDPISEHNRLYWYRQTLGQGPEFLTYFQNEAQLEKSRLLSDRFSAERPKGSFSTLEIQRTEQGDSAMYLCASSLYRDSYEQYFGPGTRLTVT.

V gene TRBV2 combines with J gene TRBJ1-6, with unresolved D. This CDR3 spans 13 amino acids. In germline, CDR1 is SNHLY, CDR2 FYNNEI. V lost 6 bases, J lost 6 bases, and 9 bases lay in between. CDR3 sequence (DNA): TGTGCCAGCAGGAAGGAAGCTAATTCACCCCTCCACTTT. Its translation: CASRKEANSPLHF.

The chain is built from TRBV4-1 and TRBJ1-1; TRBD1 is a possible D gene (5 bases). V was trimmed by 1 base and J by 2 bases, leaving 11 bases between them. The CDR3 consists of 15 residues. Germline CDR1 and CDR2: MGHRA and YSYEKL. CDR3 bases: TGCGCCAGCAGCCAAGGGGGCACCATTAACACTGAAGCTTTCTTT. This translates into CASSQGGTINTEAFF.

The genes are TRBV18 and TRBJ2-3; 10 nucleotides align to TRBD1. CDR3 length: 18 amino acids. Per the germline V gene, CDR1 is KGHSH and CDR2 is LQKENI. V dropped 4 bases and J dropped 0; count of bases not matched to a gene: 10. The CDR3 loop is CASSRTGTGDFSTDTQYF. The CDR3 bases are TGTGCCAGCTCACGCACCGGGACAGGGGATTTTAGCACAGATACGCAGTATTTT.

The genes are TRBV9 and TRBJ1-1; no reliable D call. The CDR3 is made up of 13 amino acids. Germline V gene data show CDR1 as SGDLS and CDR2 as YYNGEE. Trimming pared 4 bases from V and 5 bases from J, leaving 12 bases between. The CDR3 nucleotides are TGTGCCAGCAGCTCAAACTTGGGGACTGAAGCTTTCTTT. Its protein product is CASSSNLGTEAFF.

Comments on this clone: This sample includes further DNA sequences coding for the same CDR3. J is TRBJ2-1 and V is TRBV6-5; no clear D gene. CDR1 and CDR2 from the germline V gene are MNHEY and SVGAGI. CDR3 size: 11 residues. The ends were cut back, 6 bases at V and 4 bases at J, with 4 bases in the middle. DNA for the CDR3: TGTGCCAGCAGAGGATACAATGAGCAGTTCTTC. This codes for CASRGYNEQFF.

This rearrangement joins TRBV28 to TRBJ1-2; TRBD1 aligns across 8 bases. Germline CDR1 reads MDHEN; CDR2 reads SYDVKM. J lost 2 bases, V lost 5 bases, and 7 bases had no gene match. The CDR3 has 15 amino acids. CDR3 region: CASSGAGQGNYGYTF. Here the CDR3 DNA reads TGTGCCAGCAGTGGGGCTGGACAGGGCAACTATGGCTACACCTTC.

V and J are TRBV5-6 and TRBJ1-2; TRBD1 matches 9 bases. The CDR3 extends over 17 amino acids. Germline V gene lookup returns CDR1 SGHDT and CDR2 YYEEEE. V lost 0 bases to trimming and J lost 5 bases; unmatched junction nucleotides: 11. CDR3 sequence: CASSLDPGTGSGYGYTF. In nucleotides, the CDR3 is TGTGCCAGCAGCTTGGACCCCGGGACAGGGTCCGGATATGGCTACACCTTC.

The V and J genes are TRBV5-5 and TRBJ2-5; D might be TRBD2 (6 bases). The V and J ends lost 4 bases and 5 bases respectively, with 15 bases between them. In germline, CDR1 is SGHKS, CDR2 YYEKEE (reference sequence). The CDR3 runs to 14 residues. This CDR3 reads CASSQGPGVETQYF. DNA of the CDR3: TGTGCCAGCAGCCAAGGACCGGGGGTCGAGACCCAGTACTTC.

V is TRBV2 and J is TRBJ1-1; 8 nucleotides agree with TRBD1. The germline V gene has CDR1 SNHLY and CDR2 FYNNEI. The CDR3 sequence is 13 residues long. Trimming at V came to 7 bases and at J to 1 base, leaving 2 bases not matched to a gene. In DNA, the CDR3 is TGTGCCAGCACGGGACAGGCGAACACTGAAGCTTTCTTT. Encoded protein: CASTGQANTEAFF.

The CDR3 DNA is TGTGCCAGCTCACCCCTCGGCGGGGGGGACAAAAACATTCAGTACTTC. Amino acids: CASSPLGGGDKNIQYF. The chain has TRBV18 and TRBJ2-4; 9 nucleotides agree with TRBD2. Unmatched junction bases numbered 6, after V lost 3 bases and J lost 3 bases. CDR3 length: 16 amino acids. The germline V gene has CDR1 KGHSH and CDR2 LQKENI.

The J gene is TRBJ1-6, the V gene TRBV11-2; D is undetermined. Germline V lookup: CDR1 SGHAT, CDR2 FQNNGV. V lost 0 bases to trimming and J lost 0 bases, with 9 bases between them. This CDR3 has 17 residues. CDR3 DNA sequence: TGTGCCAGCAGCTTAGAGAGGTTACACTCCTATAATTCACCCCTCCACTTT. Its protein product is CASSLERLHSYNSPLHF.

Details on this clone: Other DNA sequences in this specimen translate into the identical CDR3. V and J are TRBV9 and TRBJ2-2, with D unresolved. Germline V gene sequence: CDR1 SGDLS, CDR2 YYNGEE. V lost 0 bases and J 1 base, leaving 4 bases between the germline ends. The CDR3 extends over 14 amino acids. CDR3 loop: CASSVVGNTGELFF. CDR3 DNA: TGTGCCAGCAGCGTAGTTGGGAACACCGGGGAGCTGTTTTTT.

V is TRBV6-5 and J is TRBJ2-2; D possibly uses TRBD1 or TRBD2 (5 bases each). Germline-derived CDR1 and CDR2 are MNHEY and SVGAGI. V dropped 6 bases and J dropped 8 bases, with 19 bases sitting between them. The CDR3 totals 15 residues. Here the CDR3 DNA reads TGTGCCAGCAGCTCCGGGACCCAGCGGACGGGGGAGCTGTTTTTT. The encoded protein is CASSSGTQRTGELFF.

This chain joins TRBV19 and TRBJ2-3; 14 bases match TRBD2. This CDR3 is 15 amino acids long. Germline V gene sequence: CDR1 LNHDA, CDR2 SQIVND (reference sequence). The J segment lost 5 bases and the V segment lost 8 bases, leaving 6 bases of the junction unmatched. CDR3 region: CASQRTSGRRDTQYF. CDR3 in DNA: TGTGCCAGTCAACGGACTAGCGGGAGGCGAGATACGCAGTATTTT.

This clone was detected only once. This chain uses TRBV10-3 with TRBJ1-2; D possibly corresponds to TRBD1 (6 bases). The germline V gene encodes CDR1 ENHRY and CDR2 SYGVKD. The CDR3 is 16 residues long. V lost 0 bases to trimming and J lost 0 bases, with 11 bases between them. In DNA, the CDR3 is TGTGCCATCAGTGAGTCGGGGGGCAGCACTAACTATGGCTACACCTTC. Translation gives CAISESGGSTNYGYTF.

The CDR3 nucleotides read TGTGCCAGCAGCCCAATTCAGGGGACAGGAACGAACACCGGGGAGCTGTTTTTT. Translated, it gives CASSPIQGTGTNTGELFF. This chain joins TRBV7-3 and TRBJ2-2, with 8 bases that match TRBD1. The CDR3 has 18 amino acids. Trimming took 5 bases from V and 0 from J; bases not matched to a gene: 11. Germline V gives CDR1 SGHTA, CDR2 FQGTGA.

The V call is TRBV7-2, the J call TRBJ2-3, with TRBD2 identical over 12 bases. V lost 4 bases, J lost 3 bases, and 11 bases stayed unmatched. Germline values: CDR1 SGHTA, CDR2 FQGNSA. The CDR3 spans 18 residues. The CDR3 DNA is TGTGCCAGCAGCTCAAAATTGACTAGCGGGAGTAGTACAGATACGCAGTATTTT. Its translation is CASSSKLTSGSSTDTQYF. Filled out from reference TRBV7-2 and TRBJ2-3, the complete variable domain reads GAGVSQSPSNKVTEKGKDVELRCDPISGHTALYWYRQSLGQGLEFLIYFQGNSAPDKSGLPSDRFSAERTGGSVSTLTIQRTQQEDSAVYLCASSSKLTSGSSTDTQYFGPGTRLTVL.

This chain connects TRBV7-2 to TRBJ1-2; D not resolved. Germline V gives CDR1 SGHTA, CDR2 FQGNSA. The germline V and J ends were trimmed by 3 bases and 8 bases, with 10 bases remaining between them. The CDR3 runs to 12 residues. Here the CDR3 reads CASSFARGGYTF. The CDR3, as DNA: TGTGCCAGCAGCTTCGCGAGAGGCGGCTACACCTTC.

V and J are TRBV9 and TRBJ2-7; a weak D match, TRBD2 (6 bases). Germline V lookup: CDR1 SGDLS, CDR2 YYNGEE. With 5 bases removed from V and 3 bases from J, the gap between germline ends came to 18 bases. CDR3 size: 15 residues. The DNA of the CDR3 is TGTGCCAGCAGTTTGGAGGGCCAAGCCCACTACGAGCAGTACTTC. This encodes CASSLEGQAHYEQYF.

This chain joins TRBV7-9 and TRBJ2-7; 11 bases agree with TRBD2. Trimming removed 0 bases from V and 4 bases from J; junction bases left unmatched: 8. The CDR3 loop spans 17 amino acids. Germline V gene sequence: CDR1 SEHNR, CDR2 FQNEAQ (reference sequence). CDR3 amino acids: CASSLARLAGGSYEQYF. CDR3 nucleotide sequence: TGTGCCAGCAGCTTAGCCCGGCTAGCGGGGGGCTCATACGAGCAGTACTTC.

This clone has just one count. The CDR3 sequence is CASSFRYQETQYF. The DNA for the CDR3 is TGTGCCAGCAGCTTTAGGTACCAAGAGACCCAGTACTTC. The chain is built from TRBV7-2 and TRBJ2-5; no clear D. The V gene's germline CDR1 is SGHTA and CDR2 FQGNSA. CDR3 length equals 13 residues. V shed 3 bases and J shed 0 bases, with 5 bases lying between them.

The rearrangement links TRBV15 to TRBJ2-7; TRBD1 or TRBD2 may be the D gene (5 bases each). The CDR3 length is 14 residues. Germline loops: CDR1 LNHNV, CDR2 YYDKDF (reference sequence). Trimming cost V 6 bases and J 0 bases, with 12 bases left between them. CDR3 sequence: CATRTGASSYEQYF. The CDR3 region has the DNA TGTGCCACCAGAACCGGGGCTAGCTCCTACGAGCAGTACTTC.

The rearrangement uses TRBV7-2 and TRBJ2-7, with 10 bases identical to TRBD1. Trimming removed 1 base from V and 5 bases from J; junction bases left unmatched: 5. CDR1 and CDR2 from the germline V gene are SGHTA and FQGNSA. The length of the CDR3 is 15 residues. DNA of the CDR3: TGTGCCAGCAGCTTAGAAGGGACAGGGGCCCACGAGCAGTACTTC. As protein: CASSLEGTGAHEQYF.

This chain joins TRBV5-1 and TRBJ1-1; 8 positions match TRBD1. Trimming took 0 bases from V and 7 from J; bases not matched to a gene: 5. Germline V gene lookup returns CDR1 SGHRS and CDR2 YFSETQ. The CDR3 is made up of 14 amino acids. The CDR3 coding sequence is TGCGCCAGCAGCTTGGCTCAGGGGGCTAATGAAGCTTTCTTT. It codes for CASSLAQGANEAFF.

This chain connects TRBV19 to TRBJ1-4; 9 bases map to TRBD1. CDR1 is LNHDA and CDR2 is SQIVND in the germline V gene (reference sequence). V trimming: 4 bases; J trimming: 8 bases; junction bases outside the gene matches: 11. This CDR3 is 16 amino acids long. In nucleotides, the CDR3 is TGTGCCAGTAGTAGGTCACAGGGGGCAGTGGGCGAAAAACTGTTTTTT. Translation gives CASSRSQGAVGEKLFF.

V usage is TRBV7-8 and J usage is TRBJ2-2; D not resolved. V shed 3 bases and J shed 1 base, with 12 bases lying between them. The CDR3 spans 16 residues. Germline CDR1 reads SGHVS; CDR2 reads FQNEAQ. The CDR3 sequence: CASSLRFWENTGELFF. The DNA for the CDR3 is TGTGCCAGCAGCTTGCGCTTTTGGGAGAACACCGGGGAGCTGTTTTTT.